This TCR beta chain was profiled in a study of blood T cell repertoires in COVID-19. In the study overall: Material from acute and convalescent COVID-19 was sourced from the United States, Italy and Spain.

V lost 2 bases and J 5 bases, leaving 12 bases between the germline ends. CDR3 size: 15 residues. Per the germline V gene, CDR1 is MGHRA and CDR2 is YSYEKL. Sequenced by immunoSEQ multiplex PCR; TCRdb stores in-frame clones only, minus some. Among around 150,000 clones listed, 86% were seen once. The clonotype originates from a man in his 60s with acute or convalescent COVID-19. The source material was peripheral blood. The rearrangement links TRBV4-1 to TRBJ2-2; TRBD1 is a possible D gene (6 bases). Here the CDR3 reads CASSQKPQGTGELFF. The CDR3 nucleotides are TGCGCCAGCAGCCAAAAACCCCAGGGGACCGGGGAGCTGTTTTTT.